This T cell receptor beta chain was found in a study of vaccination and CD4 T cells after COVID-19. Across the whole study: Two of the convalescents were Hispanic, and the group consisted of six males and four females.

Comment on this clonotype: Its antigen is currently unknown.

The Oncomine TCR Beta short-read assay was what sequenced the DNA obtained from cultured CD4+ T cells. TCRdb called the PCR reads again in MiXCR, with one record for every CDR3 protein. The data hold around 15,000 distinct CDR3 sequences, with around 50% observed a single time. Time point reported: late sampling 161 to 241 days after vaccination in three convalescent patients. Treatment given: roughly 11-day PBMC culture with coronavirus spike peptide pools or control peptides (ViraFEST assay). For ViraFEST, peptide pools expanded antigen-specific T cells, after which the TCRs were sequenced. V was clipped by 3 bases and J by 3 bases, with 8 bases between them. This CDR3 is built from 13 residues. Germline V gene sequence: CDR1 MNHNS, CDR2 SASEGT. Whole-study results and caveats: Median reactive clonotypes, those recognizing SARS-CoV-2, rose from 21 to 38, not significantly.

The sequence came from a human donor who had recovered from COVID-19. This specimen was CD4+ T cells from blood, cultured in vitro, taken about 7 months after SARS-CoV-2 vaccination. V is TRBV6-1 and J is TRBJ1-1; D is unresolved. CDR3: CASSDGVYTEAFF. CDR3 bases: TGTGCCAGCAGTGACGGTGTCTACACTGAAGCTTTCTTT.